The rows below give T cell receptor beta chains drawn from one sample of a study of T cells in Graves' hyperthyroidism and ophthalmopathy. TCRdb passed the multiplex PCR reads through MiXCR, listing each CDR3 protein once. This sample has roughly 180,000 distinct CDR3 sequences, with roughly 9.4% found just once. The sample taken for sequencing was blood. All receptors come from a woman aged 18-29 years with Graves' hyperthyroidism that later progressed to Graves' ophthalmopathy. Each CDR3 is given with its conserved first and last residue. A D gene is named only where the DNA matches it firmly. Clone size appears in some rows only: once, few, many, or a class for an expanded clone.

V gene: TRBV30; clone size: many; J gene: TRBJ2-3; D gene: .; CDR3 protein: CAWSLGTDTQYF; CDR3 DNA: TGTGCCTGGAGTTTGGGCACAGATACGCAGTATTTT
V gene: TRBV19; clone size: .; J gene: TRBJ1-5; D gene: TRBD1; CDR3 protein: CASSKPRTGYHQPQHF; CDR3 DNA: TGTGCCAGTAGCAAACCGAGGACAGGGTATCATCAGCCCCAGCATTTT
V gene: TRBV30; clone size: many; J gene: TRBJ1-2; D gene: TRBD1; CDR3 protein: CAGSYHRGFADGYTF; CDR3 DNA: TGTGCCGGCAGCTACCACAGGGGGTTTGCGGATGGCTACACCTTC
V gene: TRBV6-1; clone size: many; J gene: TRBJ2-1; D gene: .; CDR3 protein: CASRGLFGEQFF; CDR3 DNA: TGTGCCAGCCGGGGCTTGTTCGGTGAGCAGTTCTTC
V gene: TRBV4-1; clone size: few; J gene: TRBJ2-2; D gene: TRBD2; CDR3 protein: CASSGTSGIPGELFF; CDR3 DNA: TGCGCCAGCAGTGGGACTAGCGGGATCCCCGGGGAGCTGTTTTTT
V gene: TRBV5-6; clone size: many; J gene: TRBJ2-5; D gene: .; CDR3 protein: CASSNSGGQETQYF; CDR3 DNA: TGTGCCAGCAGCAACTCCGGGGGCCAAGAGACCCAGTACTTC
V gene: TRBV28; clone size: many; J gene: TRBJ2-7; D gene: TRBD1; CDR3 protein: CASSPGQGTYEQYF; CDR3 DNA: TGTGCCAGCAGTCCGGGACAGGGTACCTACGAGCAGTACTTC
V gene: TRBV24-1; clone size: many; J gene: TRBJ2-1; D gene: TRBD2; CDR3 protein: CATSRRGGGNEQFF; CDR3 DNA: TGTGCCACCAGTCGGCGGGGGGGGGGCAATGAGCAGTTCTTC
V gene: TRBV2; clone size: many; J gene: TRBJ1-5; D gene: TRBD1; CDR3 protein: CASSGPGGQNQPQHF; CDR3 DNA: TGTGCCAGCAGTGGGCCGGGGGGACAGAATCAGCCCCAGCATTTT
V gene: TRBV11-2; clone size: many; J gene: TRBJ2-7; D gene: .; CDR3 protein: CASSSTGISYEQYF; CDR3 DNA: TGTGCCAGCAGCTCCACCGGGATCTCCTACGAGCAGTACTTC
V gene: TRBV29-1; clone size: many; J gene: TRBJ1-2; D gene: .; CDR3 protein: CSVAANKDYGYTF; CDR3 DNA: TGCAGCGTTGCGGCCAACAAGGACTATGGCTACACCTTC
V gene: TRBV20-1; clone size: many; J gene: TRBJ1-2; D gene: TRBD1; CDR3 protein: CSARKTGVSGYTF; CDR3 DNA: TGCAGTGCTAGAAAGACAGGGGTGTCGGGCTACACCTTC
V gene: TRBV20-1; clone size: many; J gene: TRBJ1-1; D gene: .; CDR3 protein: CSASMLFSNTEAFF; CDR3 DNA: TGCAGTGCTAGTATGTTATTCAGTAACACTGAAGCTTTCTTT